The 4 T cell receptor beta chains reported below all come from one sample, sequenced in a study of molecular identifiers for immune sequencing clone quantification. MiXCR, applied by TCRdb to the PCR reads, yields one record per CDR3 protein. The table shows about 320,000 distinct CDR3 sequences, with about a fifth occurring only once. Sequenced material: naive CD8+ T cells from blood, with Jurkat cell RNA spiked in. As for subset: FACS-sorted CD8+CD4-CCR7+CD45RA+ naive T cells. Receptors originate from a human donor in good health. Some libraries in this study had Jurkat cell RNA spiked in.

This clonotype was found many times. The CDR3 nucleotides are TGCAGTGCTAGAGATCTACAGGGGTTCGATTACGAGCAGTACTTC. It specifies CSARDLQGFDYEQYF. The chain carries TRBV20-1 and TRBJ2-7; 7 bases match TRBD1. CDR3 size: 15 residues. Losses at the gene ends were 0 bases for V and 4 bases for J; bases not matched to a gene: 9. Germline V lookup: CDR1 DFQATT, CDR2 SNEGSKA (reference sequence).

This clonotype was seen at least ten times. The genes are TRBV5-5 and TRBJ2-7; D is perhaps TRBD2 (6 bases). Germline V gives CDR1 SGHKS, CDR2 YYEKEE (reference sequence). The CDR3 is 16 amino acids. The germline V and J ends were trimmed by 4 bases and 3 bases, with 20 bases remaining between them. The CDR3 loop reads CASSLYAGQPNYEQYF. The CDR3 nucleotides are TGTGCCAGCAGCCTATACGCGGGGCAACCCAACTACGAGCAGTACTTC.

This clonotype was detected once. This may stem from a read error, because a much larger clone lies one nucleotide away. V is TRBV4-1 and J is TRBJ2-1, with D tentatively TRBD2 (6 bases). The CDR3 loop spans 13 amino acids. The V end was cut by 4 bases, the J end by 8 bases, with 12 bases between. From germline, CDR1 is MGHRA and CDR2 YSYEKL. The CDR3 coding sequence is TGCGCCAGCAGCCCGGACGGGGGATATGAGCAGTTCTTC. It translates to CASSPDGGYEQFF.

Comments on this clonotype: A much larger clonotype is one base distant, so this may be a read error. The rearrangement joins TRBV25-1 to TRBJ2-7; no firm D call. Trimming took 1 base from V and 6 from J, leaving 13 bases between them. The germline CDR1 and CDR2 sequences are MGHDK and SYGVNS. This CDR3 spans 14 amino acids. DNA for the CDR3: TGTGCCAGCAGTGAATGTGGAAGGATGGGCGAGCAGTACTTC. Protein: CASSECGRMGEQYF.